This entry is about one T cell receptor (beta chain). Its antigen is undetermined. The data were taken from a study of monozygotic twins with inflammatory bowel disease. Study conclusions and caveats: IBD patients had lower TCRbeta diversity (inverse Simpson) than healthy co-twins. Versus healthy twins, IBD patients showed fewer clonotypes shared with others, especially with disease activity. Added variability in patient repertoires may stem from differing immunosuppressive treatments.

The CDR3 contains 14 residues. Looked up from germline, CDR1 is DFQATT and CDR2 is SNEGSKA (reference sequence). TCRdb re-analyzed the 5' RACE reads; it lists each CDR3 protein once, without DNA. This specimen shows about 380,000 distinct CDR3 sequences; the ten leading clones hold just over 2.5%. Sample: blood. The chain is built from TRBV20-1 and TRBJ1-3; TCRdb's D call, TRBD1, is unchecked because there is no DNA. This sequence was found in a human donor with ulcerative colitis or Crohn's disease, or a healthy co-twin of an affected twin (not recorded which). The CDR3 loop is CSAPAQGGGNTIYF.